The rows below give T cell receptor beta chains drawn from one sample of a study of blood T cell repertoires in COVID-19. The repertoire was sequenced with immunoSEQ multiplex PCR; TCRdb's copy has only in-frame clones and lacks some. The sample includes more than 200,000 clones, about four fifths of them seen just once. Sequences were obtained from peripheral blood. The receptor set was obtained from an elderly man with acute or convalescent COVID-19. The CDR3 runs from the conserved cysteine through the conserved F or W. The order of the fields is D gene, V gene, clone size, J gene, CDR3 protein, CDR3 DNA. A D gene is named only where the DNA matches it firmly. Rows may omit the clone size; those that give it use once, few, many or a size class.

>TRBD1|TRBV5-1|few|TRBJ2-7
CASSFGRDRDFYEQYF
TGCGCCAGCAGCTTTGGTCGAGACAGGGATTTTTACGAGCAGTACTTC
>-|TRBV9|-|TRBJ1-2
CASSVSAGLGSYGYTF
TGTGCCAGCAGCGTATCGGCAGGGCTCGGCTCCTATGGCTACACCTTC
>-|TRBV21-1|-|TRBJ2-2
CASSKIKLTNTGELFF
TGTGCCAGCAGCAAGATCAAACTGACTAACACCGGGGAGCTGTTTTTT
>-|TRBV5-4|-|TRBJ2-7
CASSPPRGARSYEQYF
TGTGCCAGCAGCCCCCCTCGGGGGGCCCGAAGCTACGAGCAGTACTTC
>TRBD1|TRBV19|-|TRBJ2-7
CASSTQGQGGYEQYF
TGTGCCAGTAGTACCCAGGGACAGGGCGGCTACGAGCAGTACTTC
>-|TRBV14|-|TRBJ1-1
CASSQDRIVWLPNTEAFF
TGTGCCAGCAGCCAAGATCGTATCGTTTGGCTCCCGAACACTGAAGCTTTCTTT
>TRBD1|TRBV24-1|-|TRBJ2-7
CATSDLRGRIHIYEQYF
TGTGCCACCAGTGACCTTAGGGGGCGCATCCACATATACGAGCAGTACTTC
>TRBD1|TRBV5-1|-|TRBJ2-1
CASSLAGQKAYNEQFF
TGCGCCAGCAGCTTGGCGGGACAGAAGGCCTACAATGAGCAGTTCTTC
>TRBD2|TRBV5-1|-|TRBJ2-3
CASSSLAGADTQYF
TGCGCCAGCAGCTCCCTAGCGGGAGCAGATACGCAGTATTTT
>-|TRBV19|once|TRBJ2-7
CASSGTPVYEQYF
TGTGCCAGTAGCGGGACACCGGTCTACGAGCAGTACTTC
>-|TRBV9|-|TRBJ1-3
CASSPRQASGNTIYF
TGTGCCAGCAGCCCCCGACAGGCCTCTGGAAACACCATATATTTT
>TRBD1|TRBV5-1|-|TRBJ1-4
CASSLGGTVNEKLFF
TGCGCCAGCAGCTTGGGTGGGACAGTTAATGAAAAACTGTTTTTT
>TRBD2|TRBV2|few|TRBJ2-2
CASSGGLAENTGELFF
TGTGCCAGCAGTGGGGGACTAGCGGAGAACACCGGGGAGCTGTTTTTT
>TRBD1|TRBV6-5|-|TRBJ1-1
CASSYQIDRVDTEAFF
TGTGCCAGCAGTTACCAGATTGACAGGGTGGACACTGAAGCTTTCTTT